The 8 T cell receptor beta chains presented below share a single source sample, sequenced in a study of cytomegalovirus exposure and HLA in healthy donors. TCRdb's table, derived via immunoSEQ multiplex PCR, lists solely in-frame clones and lacks some. The table records some 160,000 clones, about 88% of them present only once. The sample taken for sequencing was PBMCs. The receptors originated from a man aged 18 to 35 in good health and CMV-seronegative.

This sequence joins TRBV4-1 and TRBJ1-1, with D tentatively TRBD1 (6 bases). The CDR3 has 15 amino acids. Germline V gene lookup returns CDR1 MGHRA and CDR2 YSYEKL. Trimming took off 3 bases at V and 4 bases at J, with 15 bases between the two ends. This CDR3 reads CASSQIQGAATEAFF. Here the CDR3 DNA reads TGCGCCAGCAGCCAGATACAGGGAGCCGCCACTGAAGCTTTCTTT.

The J gene is TRBJ1-5, the V gene TRBV6-5, with 11 bases matching TRBD1. Germline V lookup: CDR1 MNHEY, CDR2 SVGAGI. CDR3 size: 16 residues. V trimming: 0 bases; J trimming: 5 bases; junction bases outside the gene matches: 3. For the CDR3, the DNA is TGTGCCAGCAGTTACTCCGGGACAGGGGGGGATCAGCCCCAGCATTTT. This codes for CASSYSGTGGDQPQHF.

The rearrangement links TRBV4-1 to TRBJ1-4; 7 bases line up with TRBD1. This CDR3 has 17 residues. Unmatched junction bases numbered 8, after V lost 4 bases and J lost 0 bases. From germline, CDR1 is MGHRA and CDR2 YSYEKL. This chain's CDR3 is CASSLGGQTATNEKLFF. The CDR3 bases are TGCGCCAGCAGCCTCGGGGGACAGACAGCAACTAATGAAAAACTGTTTTTT.

This clone was observed once. The chain couples TRBV19 to TRBJ1-3; D remains unclear. The CDR3 is 12 amino acids. With 7 bases removed from V and 2 bases from J, the gap between germline ends came to 6 bases. Germline V gives CDR1 LNHDA, CDR2 SQIVND (reference sequence). The CDR3: CASMAPGNTIYF. CDR3 in DNA: TGTGCCAGTATGGCCCCTGGAAACACCATATATTTT.

This clone was observed a single time. The CDR3 reads CASTPPNQPQHF. In DNA form, the CDR3 reads TGTGCCAGCACCCCTCCGAATCAGCCCCAGCATTTT. The chain carries TRBV28 and TRBJ1-5; D not certain. This CDR3 has 12 amino acids. Germline assignment: CDR1 MDHEN and CDR2 SYDVKM. V shed 7 bases and J shed 4 bases, with 8 bases lying between them.

This sequence joins TRBV5-1 and TRBJ1-6; 9 nucleotides agree with TRBD1. CDR3 size: 14 residues. From germline, CDR1 is SGHRS and CDR2 YFSETQ. After removal of 4 bases from V and 5 bases from J, the junction contained 1 base not matched to a gene. CDR3 bases: TGCGCCAGCAGCCGGGACAGGGATAATTCACCCCTCCACTTT. Its protein is CASSRDRDNSPLHF.

The chain has TRBV19 and TRBJ1-5, with 8 bases fitting TRBD1. V dropped 8 bases and J dropped 2; count of bases not matched to a gene: 8. The CDR3 spans 15 residues. Germline V gene lookup returns CDR1 LNHDA and CDR2 SQIVND (reference sequence). The CDR3, as DNA: TGTGCCAGTTGGACAGGGCTAAAGGGCAATCAGCCCCAGCATTTT. It codes for CASWTGLKGNQPQHF. The variable domain in full, with the rest retrieved from reference TRBV19 and TRBJ1-5, is DGGITQSPKYLFRKEGQNVTLSCEQNLNHDAMYWYRQDPGQGLRLIYYSQIVNDFQKGDIAEGYSVSREKKESFPLTVTSAQKNPTAFYLCASWTGLKGNQPQHFGDGTRLSIL.

The genes are TRBV6-1 and TRBJ1-2, with D perhaps matching TRBD1 (6 bases). The ends were cut back, 9 bases at V and 8 bases at J, with 13 bases in the middle. This CDR3 is built from 11 residues. Germline V gene sequence: CDR1 MNHNS, CDR2 SASEGT. CDR3 DNA: TGTGCCAGTGGTTGGGGGCCCGGCTACACCTTC. This sequence encodes CASGWGPGYTF.